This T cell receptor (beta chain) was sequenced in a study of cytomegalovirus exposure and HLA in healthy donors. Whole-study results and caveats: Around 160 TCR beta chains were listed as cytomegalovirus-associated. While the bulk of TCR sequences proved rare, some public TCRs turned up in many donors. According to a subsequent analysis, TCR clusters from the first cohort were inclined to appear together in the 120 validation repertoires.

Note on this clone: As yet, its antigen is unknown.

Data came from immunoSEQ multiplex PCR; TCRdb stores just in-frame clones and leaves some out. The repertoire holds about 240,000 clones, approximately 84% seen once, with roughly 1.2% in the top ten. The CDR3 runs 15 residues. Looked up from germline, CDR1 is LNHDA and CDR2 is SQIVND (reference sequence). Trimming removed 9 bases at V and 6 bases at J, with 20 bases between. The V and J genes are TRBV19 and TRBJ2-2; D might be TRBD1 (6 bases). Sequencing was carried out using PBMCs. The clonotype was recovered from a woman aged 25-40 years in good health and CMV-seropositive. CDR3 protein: CASRPGHGRAGELFF. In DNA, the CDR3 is TGTGCCAGCAGACCGGGACATGGACGAGCCGGGGAGCTGTTTTTT.